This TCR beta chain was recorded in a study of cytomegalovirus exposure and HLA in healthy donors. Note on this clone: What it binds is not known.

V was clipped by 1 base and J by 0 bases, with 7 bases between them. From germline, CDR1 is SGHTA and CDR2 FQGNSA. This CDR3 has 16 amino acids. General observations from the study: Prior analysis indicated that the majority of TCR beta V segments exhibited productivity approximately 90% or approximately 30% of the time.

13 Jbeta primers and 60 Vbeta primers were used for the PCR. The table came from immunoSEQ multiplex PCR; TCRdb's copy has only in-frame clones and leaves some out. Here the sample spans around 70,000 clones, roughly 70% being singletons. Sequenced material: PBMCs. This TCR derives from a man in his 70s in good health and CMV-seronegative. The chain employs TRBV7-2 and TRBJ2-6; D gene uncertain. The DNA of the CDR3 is TGTGCCAGCAGCTTAGGGGCGAACTCTGGGGCCAACGTCCTGACTTTC. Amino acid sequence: CASSLGANSGANVLTF.